This T cell receptor beta chain was obtained from a study of blood T cell repertoires in COVID-19. The CDR3 is 15 amino acids. Germline CDR1 is LNHDA and CDR2 is SQIVND (reference sequence). Trimming removed 10 bases from V and 5 bases from J; junction bases left unmatched: 14. This table comes from immunoSEQ multiplex PCR, and its TCRdb copy is limited to in-frame clones, with some not included. This table holds roughly 81,000 clones, roughly four fifths found once. V is TRBV19 and J is TRBJ2-5, with TRBD2 matching over 9 bases. The sample consisted of peripheral blood. This sequence originates from a man between 60 and 75 years old with acute or convalescent COVID-19. CDR3 DNA: TGTGCCACGCAACGGCTAGCGGGGCCACCGGAGACCCAGTACTTC. Its translation is CATQRLAGPPETQYF.